Below, 27 T cell receptor beta chains from the same sample are listed, as sequenced in a study of vaccination effects on CD4 cells after COVID-19. Ahead of sequencing, the ViraFEST assay grew antigen-specific CD4+ T cells using viral peptide pools. Culture lasted roughly 9 days before CD4+ T cell isolation. Sometime from March through December 2020, the person acquired a SARS-CoV-2 infection that PCR confirmed. Assay: immunoSEQ multiplex PCR; the TCRdb copy retains only in-frame clones and omits some. The sample shows approximately 70,000 clones, roughly two thirds of them seen only once. Their antigens are not known. This material consisted of CD4+ T cells from PBMCs cultured with HIV peptides, taken before COVID-19 vaccination. Subset given: HIV-1 Nef peptide pool negative control/reference culture. The receptors were gathered from a human donor who had a prior SARS-CoV-2 infection.

The chain combines TRBV18 with TRBJ2-5, with D perhaps assigned TRBD1 or TRBD2 (5 bases each). The ends were cut back, 0 bases at V and 3 bases at J, with 14 bases in the middle. In germline, CDR1 is KGHSH, CDR2 LQKENI. The CDR3 spans 16 residues. The CDR3, as DNA: TGTGCCAGCTCACCACCCGGGGCAGGGCCGGAAGAGACCCAGTACTTC. Protein sequence: CASSPPGAGPEETQYF.

The chain recombines TRBV18 with TRBJ2-3; D ambiguous. Germline CDR1 reads KGHSH; CDR2 reads LQKENI. V lost 0 bases and J 1 base, leaving 5 bases between the germline ends. The CDR3 extends over 14 amino acids. The CDR3 loop is CASSPPAGTDTQYF. CDR3 sequence (DNA): TGTGCCAGCTCACCACCGGCCGGCACAGATACGCAGTATTTT.

The chain carries TRBV21-1 and TRBJ2-7; the DNA was not compared with TRBD1, the D call given in the table. TRBV21-1 is shown as a pseudogene. The CDR3 contains 15 residues. The CDR3 coding sequence is TGTGCCAGCATTACCCGGGACAGCCGATCCTACGAGCAGTACTTC. Its translation: CASITRDSRSYEQYF.

This rearrangement joins TRBV3-1 (or the pseudogene TRBV3-2) to TRBJ2-2, with 7 bases identical to TRBD2. V lost 5 bases to trimming and J lost 1 base; unmatched junction nucleotides: 7. Germline V gene lookup returns CDR1 LGHDT and CDR2 YNNKEL (reference sequence). The CDR3 is made up of 16 amino acids. CDR3 DNA sequence: TGTGCCAGCAGCGGCCGCGGGGGAATGAACACCGGGGAGCTGTTTTTT. Translated, it gives CASSGRGGMNTGELFF.

J is TRBJ2-7 and V is TRBV4-1; D may be TRBD1 or TRBD2 (5 bases each). V lost 0 bases, J lost 11 bases, and 14 bases lay in between. Germline CDR1 and CDR2: MGHRA and YSYEKL. The CDR3 consists of 13 residues. This CDR3 is CASSQDSWGKEYF. DNA of the CDR3: TGCGCCAGCAGCCAAGATAGTTGGGGGAAAGAGTACTTC.

V gene TRBV6-6 combines with J gene TRBJ1-1, with 8 positions matching TRBD1. V shed 6 bases, J shed 0 bases, and the junction held 9 bases outside the gene matches. The CDR3 is 16 amino acids. Germline lookup yields CDR1 MNHNY and CDR2 SVGAGI (reference sequence). The CDR3 region has the DNA TGTGCCAGCAGAATCCCCGGACAGGGTCTGAACACTGAAGCTTTCTTT. It is translated as CASRIPGQGLNTEAFF.

The rearrangement joins TRBV19 to TRBJ2-7; weak D call: TRBD2 (6 bases). The CDR3 has 15 amino acids. Trimming shortened V by 5 bases and J by 0 bases, and 14 bases separated the two germline ends. Per the germline V gene, CDR1 is LNHDA and CDR2 is SQIVND (reference sequence). CDR3 in DNA: TGTGCCAGTAGTCGGGGGAAACCCAGCTCCTACGAGCAGTACTTC. Its translation: CASSRGKPSSYEQYF. The full variable domain, its missing parts supplied by reference TRBV19 and TRBJ2-7, is DGGITQSPKYLFRKEGQNVTLSCEQNLNHDAMYWYRQDPGQGLRLIYYSQIVNDFQKGDIAEGYSVSREKKESFPLTVTSAQKNPTAFYLCASSRGKPSSYEQYFGPGTRLTVT.

The V and J genes are TRBV18 and TRBJ1-1; D is uncertain. The CDR3 has 15 amino acids. V shed 1 base and J shed 1 base, with 10 bases lying between them. CDR1 and CDR2 (germline): KGHSH, LQKENI. The CDR3 region has the DNA TGTGCCAGCTCACCACATGAGGTGAGGAACACTGAAGCTTTCTTT. Amino acids: CASSPHEVRNTEAFF.

The V call is TRBV2, the J call TRBJ2-5; D tentatively reads TRBD1 or TRBD2 (5 bases each). V lost 8 bases to trimming and J lost 3 bases, with 7 bases between them. This CDR3 has 11 residues. Germline V gene sequence: CDR1 SNHLY, CDR2 FYNNEI. CDR3 DNA: TGTGCCAGCCGAGGGGAAGAGACCCAGTACTTC. Translating gives CASRGEETQYF.

The rearrangement joins TRBV14 to TRBJ2-2; TRBD1 matches at 7 bases. CDR3 length: 15 residues. Germline values: CDR1 SGHDN, CDR2 FVKESK. With V trimmed by 6 bases and J by 1 base, 5 bases remained unmatched. CDR3 DNA: TGTGCCAGCAGTTACCGGACAGGGAACACCGGGGAGCTGTTTTTT. This gives the protein CASSYRTGNTGELFF.

As regards this clone: Germline is not matched at one junction end, which may reflect a read error. The V call is TRBV11-3, the J call TRBJ1-4; D remains ambiguous. The CDR3 totals 14 residues. CDR1 SGHNT and CDR2 YENEEA come from the germline V gene. DNA for the CDR3: TGTGTCAGCAGCAAGGTTGCAACTAATGAAAAACTGTTTTTT. Encoded protein: CVSSKVATNEKLFF.

The chain is built from TRBV15 and TRBJ2-3; D gene ambiguous. CDR3 length: 15 residues. V gave up 1 base and J gave up 6 bases, with 14 bases separating them. Germline V gene data show CDR1 as LNHNV and CDR2 as YYDKDF (reference sequence). CDR3 protein: CATSRVLTVGDTQYF. Here the CDR3 DNA reads TGTGCCACCAGCAGAGTCCTCACCGTCGGGGATACGCAGTATTTT.

The rearrangement uses TRBV11-2 and TRBJ2-1; the match to TRBD2 covers 9 bases. Unmatched junction bases numbered 8, after V lost 1 base and J lost 7 bases. The CDR3 is 16 residues long. The germline CDR1 and CDR2 sequences are SGHAT and FQNNGV. CDR3 DNA: TGTGCCAGCAGCTTAGGGATAGCGGGGGCGGGAAATGAGCAGTTCTTC. It translates to CASSLGIAGAGNEQFF.

The V gene is TRBV6-5, the J gene TRBJ1-4; D not resolved. The CDR3 has 12 residues. Between the trimmed V and J ends, which lost 8 bases and 5 bases, there was a span of 9 bases. Germline V gene sequence: CDR1 MNHEY, CDR2 SVGAGI. The CDR3 reads CASGRNNEKLFF. The CDR3 region has the DNA TGTGCCAGCGGCCGGAACAATGAAAAACTGTTTTTT.

The V gene is TRBV25-1, the J gene TRBJ2-3; possible D gene TRBD2, 5 bases. The length of the CDR3 is 16 residues. Trimming took off 1 base at V and 2 bases at J, with 13 bases between the two ends. Germline V gene lookup returns CDR1 MGHDK and CDR2 SYGVNS. CDR3 region: CASSEWRSSITDTQYF. The CDR3 DNA sequence: TGTGCCAGCAGTGAATGGAGGAGTAGCATCACAGATACGCAGTATTTT.

The V call is TRBV6-5, the J call TRBJ1-3; the D is unclear. This CDR3 comprises 15 residues. Trimming removed 2 bases from V and 0 bases from J, with 8 bases in between. Germline V CDR1 and CDR2: MNHEY, SVGAGI. CDR3 loop: CASSYGGSSGNTIYF. For the CDR3, the DNA is TGTGCCAGCAGTTACGGTGGCAGCTCTGGAAACACCATATATTTT.

J is TRBJ1-4 and V is TRBV4-2; 7 nucleotides line up with TRBD1. V lost 4 bases to trimming and J lost 8 bases; unmatched junction nucleotides: 7. Germline CDR1 reads LGHNA; CDR2 reads YNFKEQ. CDR3 length equals 14 residues. CDR3: CASSRETGSEKLFF. In DNA, the CDR3 is TGTGCCAGCAGCCGTGAGACAGGGAGCGAAAAACTGTTTTTT.

This rearrangement joins TRBV6-1 to TRBJ2-2; D might be TRBD1 (6 bases). V was trimmed by 3 bases and J by 6 bases, leaving 17 bases between them. The CDR3 is 16 amino acids. Germline CDR1 MNHNS, CDR2 SASEGT. The CDR3 DNA is TGTGCCAGCAGTGACCTGAATGCAAACAGGGCCGGGGAGCTGTTTTTT. Translating it yields CASSDLNANRAGELFF.

This rearrangement joins TRBV28 to TRBJ1-2; 7 bases match TRBD1. The V gene's germline CDR1 is MDHEN and CDR2 SYDVKM. The CDR3 spans 14 residues. Germline trimming cut 6 bases from V and 6 bases from J; bases unmatched to any gene: 10. The CDR3 DNA is TGTGCCAGCAGCCTTGACAGGGTAGGGGATGGCTACACCTTC. Translated: CASSLDRVGDGYTF.

The chain is built from TRBV5-6 and TRBJ2-5; D may match TRBD1 or TRBD2 (5 bases each). V gave up 0 bases and J gave up 4 bases, with 10 bases separating them. The CDR3 has 14 amino acids. Germline CDR1 reads SGHDT; CDR2 reads YYEEEE. CDR3 bases: TGTGCCAGCAGCTTGGCGTCTGGGGGAGAGACCCAGTACTTC. The encoded protein is CASSLASGGETQYF.

This clone came up a few times. The chain couples TRBV11-3 to TRBJ2-3; 9 nucleotides agree with TRBD1. Germline V gives CDR1 SGHNT, CDR2 YENEEA. This CDR3 is 15 amino acids long. V lost 4 bases, J lost 3 bases, and 5 bases stayed unmatched. As DNA, the CDR3 is TGTGCCAGCAGCTGGGACAGGGAGGGAACAGATACGCAGTATTTT. Encoded protein: CASSWDREGTDTQYF.

This chain links TRBV7-3 with TRBJ2-3; 8 bases map to TRBD2. This CDR3 is built from 15 residues. J was trimmed by 6 bases and V by 5 bases; bases with no gene match: 10. In germline, CDR1 is SGHTA, CDR2 FQGTGA. The CDR3 DNA reads TGTGCCAGCAGCCCGACGGGACTAGTGGTTGATACGCAGTATTTT. Its protein is CASSPTGLVVDTQYF.

The rearrangement links TRBV11-3 to TRBJ1-1; D is perhaps TRBD1 (5 bases). The length of the CDR3 is 15 residues. V was trimmed by 5 bases and J by 4 bases, leaving 17 bases between them. The germline CDR1 and CDR2 sequences are SGHNT and YENEEA. CDR3 nucleotide sequence: TGTGCCAGCAGCCAAGGTGGGGGAAGAAGCACTGAAGCTTTCTTT. Protein product: CASSQGGGRSTEAFF. Using reference TRBV11-3 and TRBJ1-1 for the parts outside the CDR3, the full variable domain is EAGVVQSPRYKIIEKKQPVAFWCNPISGHNTLYWYLQNLGQGPELLIRYENEEAVDDSQLPKDRFSAERLKGVDSTLKIQPAELGDSAVYLCASSQGGGRSTEAFFGQGTRLTVV.

The rearrangement uses TRBV27 and TRBJ1-6; D is undetermined. Trimming took 6 bases from V and 2 from J, leaving 11 bases between them. CDR1 and CDR2 from the germline V gene are MNHEY and SMNVEV (reference sequence). The CDR3 sequence is 15 residues long. In DNA form, the CDR3 reads TGTGCCAGCAGATTACTCGAGGCCTATAATTCACCCCTCCACTTT. Translated: CASRLLEAYNSPLHF.

V and J are TRBV7-9 and TRBJ2-3, with 10 bases that match TRBD2. Looked up from germline, CDR1 is SEHNR and CDR2 is FQNEAQ (reference sequence). The J segment lost 4 bases and the V segment lost 10 bases, leaving 5 bases of the junction unmatched. This CDR3 contains 13 residues. CDR3 nucleotide sequence: TGTGCCACGGGGCTAGCGGGAGCAGATACGCAGTATTTT. This gives the protein CATGLAGADTQYF.

The chain carries TRBV5-8 and TRBJ1-1; 11 bases line up with TRBD1. Germline V gene data show CDR1 as SGHTS and CDR2 as YDEGEE. With 4 bases clipped from V and 3 bases from J, the junction kept 8 bases outside the gene matches. The CDR3 consists of 16 residues. The CDR3 sequence: CASSAFPGQGDTEAFF. The CDR3 nucleotides read TGTGCCAGCAGCGCTTTCCCGGGACAGGGGGACACTGAAGCTTTCTTT.

This chain joins TRBV2 and TRBJ1-1; 10 bases align to TRBD1. Germline V gene lookup returns CDR1 SNHLY and CDR2 FYNNEI. The CDR3 consists of 13 residues. Trimming cost V 5 bases and J 11 bases; bases outside gene matches: 8. CDR3 nucleotide sequence: TGTGCCAGCAGTCCAGACAGGGGGCCGGAGGCTTTCTTT. This gives the protein CASSPDRGPEAFF.